These T cell receptor beta chains were read from a single sample in a study of CD8 T cells in ankylosing spondylitis. Using its own MiXCR run on the 5' RACE reads, TCRdb lists one record per CDR3 protein. The sample records over 600,000 distinct CDR3 sequences, around 20% being singletons. Sequenced: blood, either unsorted or a sorted T cell fraction (not recorded which). The receptors stem from a male donor with ankylosing spondylitis. Both conserved end residues are part of each CDR3. D genes are given only for firm matches. The size of a clone is reported for some rows only, either as once, few or many, or as a class for expanded clones.

>TRBV7-2|TRBJ2-1|-|-
CASSLVGGDYVNEQFF
TGTGCCAGCAGCTTAGTGGGTGGGGATTATGTCAATGAGCAGTTCTTC
>TRBV14|TRBJ1-1|-|-
CASSLQGGAGTEAFF
TGTGCCAGCAGCCTACAAGGCGGGGCGGGCACTGAAGCTTTCTTT
>TRBV7-8|TRBJ2-5|TRBD2|many
CASSRGTSGGAFGETQYF
TGTGCCAGCAGCCGCGGGACTAGCGGGGGGGCCTTTGGAGAGACCCAGTACTTC
>TRBV20-1|TRBJ2-5|-|few
CSSSVDPETQYF
TGCAGTTCTAGTGTCGATCCTGAGACCCAGTACTTC
>TRBV20-1|TRBJ2-2|-|few
CSARAGDTGELFF
TGCAGTGCTAGAGCAGGCGACACCGGGGAGCTGTTTTTT
>TRBV12-3/TRBV12-4|TRBJ1-1|TRBD1|few
CASSLGGQIHEAFF
TGTGCCAGCAGTTTAGGGGGACAGATTCATGAAGCTTTCTTT
>TRBV11-2|TRBJ2-7|-|-
CASSSVQGFGEQYF
TGTGCCAGCAGCTCAGTACAGGGTTTTGGCGAGCAGTACTTC
>TRBV20-1|TRBJ2-3|-|-
CSALGGPTDTQYF
TGCAGTGCTCTGGGGGGGCCCACAGATACGCAGTATTTT
>TRBV12-3/TRBV12-4|TRBJ2-5|-|many
CASSLGLVQETQYF
TGTGCCAGCAGTCTAGGACTCGTACAAGAGACCCAGTACTTC
>TRBV12-3/TRBV12-4|TRBJ1-1|TRBD1|-
CASSFRVGQHNTEAFF
TGTGCCAGCAGTTTTCGAGTGGGACAGCACAACACTGAAGCTTTCTTT
>TRBV18|TRBJ1-5|-|few
CASSRSLDRSNQPQHF
TGTGCCAGCTCCCGTAGTTTGGACAGAAGCAATCAGCCCCAGCATTTT
>TRBV4-2|TRBJ1-1|TRBD1|-
CASSIRQGGAKDTEAFF
TGTGCCAGCAGCATCCGCCAGGGGGGGGCGAAGGACACTGAAGCTTTCTTT